This TCR beta chain originates from a study of T cells in Graves' hyperthyroidism and ophthalmopathy. Study-wide context: Peripheral blood was secured at the point of initial diagnosis, before any treatment. Broader study findings: In the blood, most expanded thyroid clonotypes above 0.001 appeared as well.

What was amplified from RNA transcripts were TCR beta CDR3 regions. The primer set for the first-round RT-PCR of the TCR CDR3 was HTBI. TCRdb used MiXCR to reprocess the multiplex PCR reads, holding one entry per CDR3 protein. The sample gives over 250,000 distinct CDR3 sequences, 20% to 25% of which show up once; roughly 24% is in the top ten. PBMCs were derived from 9.5 to 10 ml fresh peripheral blood. This clonotype showed up many times. The target antigen is unknown. V was clipped by 3 bases and J by 4 bases, with 10 bases between them. The CDR3 is made up of 14 amino acids. The germline CDR1 and CDR2 sequences are KGHSH and LQKENI.

The clonotype was recovered from a man aged 35-49 years with Graves' hyperthyroidism that later progressed to Graves' ophthalmopathy. This sequence joins TRBV18 and TRBJ1-5; tentative D call: TRBD1 (6 bases). Sequencing was carried out using blood. As DNA, the CDR3 is TGTGCCAGCTCACCGGGGGGGGCAAATCAGCCCCAGCATTTT. Protein product: CASSPGGANQPQHF. Based on the CDR3 plus reference TRBV18 and TRBJ1-5, the full variable domain is NAGVMQNPRHLVRRRGQEARLRCSPMKGHSHVYWYRQLPEEGLKFMVYLQKENIIDESGMPKERFSAEFPKEGPSILRIQQVVRGDSAAYFCASSPGGANQPQHFGDGTRLSIL.